A single sample gave rise to the 14 T cell receptor beta chains below, sequenced in a study of blood T cell repertoires in COVID-19. Libraries were prepared by immunoSEQ multiplex PCR; TCRdb keeps only in-frame clonotypes and omits some of them. The table records more than 140,000 clones, about 86% of them present only once. Material: peripheral blood. These receptor sequences come from a woman in her fifties or sixties with acute or convalescent COVID-19.

The V gene is TRBV9, the J gene TRBJ2-3; 8 bases line up with TRBD1. V was clipped by 2 bases and J by 0 bases; unmatched bases: 5. Per germline, CDR1 SGDLS and CDR2 YYNGEE. CDR3 length: 16 amino acids. CDR3 DNA: TGTGCCAGCAGCGTCGGGACAGGTGCTAGCACAGATACGCAGTATTTT. Translation gives CASSVGTGASTDTQYF.

CDR3 amino acids: CASSLSGGSNTGELFF. CDR3 nucleotides: TGTGCCAGCAGCCTGAGCGGGGGGTCGAACACCGGGGAGCTGTTTTTT. The chain employs TRBV11-2 and TRBJ2-2, with TRBD2 matching over 9 bases. Germline V gene lookup returns CDR1 SGHAT and CDR2 FQNNGV. CDR3 size: 16 residues. After removal of 5 bases from V and 0 bases from J, the junction contained 4 bases not matched to a gene.

The chain couples TRBV7-2 to TRBJ1-6; 9 bases are a match to TRBD1. This CDR3 has 16 amino acids. The ends lost 1 base at V and 6 bases at J; junction bases unmatched: 4. CDR1 SGHTA and CDR2 FQGNSA come from the germline V gene. Here the CDR3 reads CASSLGQGVLNSPLHF. CDR3 sequence (DNA): TGTGCCAGCAGCTTAGGACAGGGGGTCCTTAATTCACCCCTCCACTTT.

This chain links TRBV5-5 with TRBJ2-3; a possible D gene is TRBD2 (5 bases). The V end was cut by 2 bases, the J end by 0 bases, with 7 bases between. Germline V gene lookup returns CDR1 SGHKS and CDR2 YYEKEE (reference sequence). The CDR3 totals 14 residues. Written as DNA, the CDR3 is TGTGCCAGCAGCTTAAGCGGTAGCACAGATACGCAGTATTTT. This encodes CASSLSGSTDTQYF.

The V gene is TRBV10-3, the J gene TRBJ2-2, with TRBD1 matching 9 bases. V was clipped by 6 bases and J by 5 bases; unmatched bases: 4. Germline V lookup: CDR1 ENHRY, CDR2 SYGVKD. The CDR3 runs 14 residues. CDR3 residues: CAIRWTGETGELFF. CDR3 coding DNA: TGTGCCATCAGGTGGACAGGGGAGACCGGGGAGCTGTTTTTT.

The chain has TRBV29-1 and TRBJ1-1, with D maybe TRBD1 (5 bases). The germline V gene has CDR1 SQVTM and CDR2 ANQGSEA. V was pared by 5 bases and J by 6 bases, with 13 bases between. The CDR3 sequence is 12 residues long. In nucleotides, the CDR3 is TGCAGCGTTATCCCTAGGGGCGCTGAAGCTTTCTTT. Its translation: CSVIPRGAEAFF. Complete variable domain (other parts from reference TRBV29-1 and TRBJ1-1): SAVISQKPSRDICQRGTSLTIQCQVDSQVTMMFWYRQQPGQSLTLIATANQGSEATYESGFVIDKFPISRPNLTFSTLTVSNMSPEDSSIYLCSVIPRGAEAFFGQGTRLTVV.

The chain couples TRBV12-3 or TRBV12-4 to TRBJ1-1; perhaps TRBD1 as D (5 bases). The CDR3 is made up of 11 amino acids. Trimming took off 4 bases at V and 11 bases at J, with 11 bases between the two ends. CDR3 DNA: TGTGCCAGCAGTTATACAGGTTATGCTTTCTTT. Translating gives CASSYTGYAFF.

This chain joins TRBV14 and TRBJ2-7, with 10 bases lining up with TRBD2. Germline CDR1 and CDR2: SGHDN and FVKESK. CDR3 length: 14 residues. The junction had 8 bases not matched to a gene; V was cut back by 6 bases and J by 6 bases. The CDR3 here is CASRGLAGDGEQYF. The CDR3 nucleotides are TGTGCCAGCAGGGGGCTAGCGGGGGATGGCGAGCAGTACTTC.

The rearrangement uses TRBV10-3 and TRBJ1-2; tentative D call: TRBD1 (5 bases). This CDR3 is 15 amino acids long. The germline V and J ends were trimmed by 1 base and 1 base, with 10 bases remaining between them. Germline V gives CDR1 ENHRY, CDR2 SYGVKD. CDR3 sequence (DNA): TGTGCCATCAGTGAGTACAGGAGCAGTAACTATGGCTACACCTTC. Translating gives CAISEYRSSNYGYTF.

The chain uses TRBV4-2 and TRBJ2-3; 7 bases agree with TRBD2. J lost 0 bases, V lost 10 bases, and 4 bases had no gene match. CDR1 and CDR2 from the germline V gene are LGHNA and YNFKEQ. This CDR3 comprises 13 residues. The CDR3 region has the DNA TGTGCCACCCGGCGGGAGAGCACAGATACGCAGTATTTT. Residues: CATRRESTDTQYF.

The V gene is TRBV12-3 or TRBV12-4, the J gene TRBJ1-2; 8 positions agree with TRBD1. CDR3 length equals 12 residues. V shed 6 bases, J shed 7 bases, and the junction held 4 bases outside the gene matches. Here the CDR3 DNA reads TGTGCCAGCAGGATGCAGGGGGCTGGCTACACCTTC. Translating it yields CASRMQGAGYTF.

The rearrangement uses TRBV4-2 and TRBJ2-5; D might be TRBD1 (7 bases). Germline loops: CDR1 LGHNA, CDR2 YNFKEQ. CDR3 length: 18 residues. Trimming shortened V by 2 bases and J by 0 bases, and 19 bases separated the two germline ends. CDR3 sequence (DNA): TGTGCCAGCAGCCAATCCCTGGCGGGGCAGGGGGACCAAGAGACCCAGTACTTC. Translating gives CASSQSLAGQGDQETQYF.

The chain uses TRBV2 and TRBJ1-5; D may be TRBD1 (5 bases). CDR1 is SNHLY, CDR2 FYNNEI, per germline. The CDR3 is 17 residues long. The ends were cut back, 4 bases at V and 4 bases at J, with 20 bases in the middle. CDR3 residues: CASSVSTFQGGNQPQHF. In nucleotides, the CDR3 is TGTGCCAGCAGTGTATCTACTTTCCAGGGTGGAAATCAGCCCCAGCATTTT.

The chain carries TRBV6-5 and TRBJ2-7; 10 positions match TRBD1. This CDR3 comprises 12 residues. Unmatched junction bases numbered 3, after V lost 6 bases and J lost 7 bases. Germline CDR1 MNHEY, CDR2 SVGAGI. CDR3 sequence reads: CASRGQGWEQYF. In DNA, the CDR3 is TGTGCCAGCAGGGGACAGGGGTGGGAGCAGTACTTC.